This is a list of T cell receptor beta chains from one sample in a study of early T cells in non-severe SARS-CoV-2 infection. TCRdb used MiXCR to reprocess the 5' RACE reads, holding one entry per CDR3 protein. The sample contains 95,000 to 100,000 distinct CDR3 sequences, 9.5% to 11% of which appear only once. Input material: whole blood. These receptors originate from an adult who was a healthcare worker with PCR-confirmed SARS-CoV-2 infection or an uninfected control (not recorded which). CDR3s leave out the opening cysteine and the closing phenylalanine or tryptophan.

V gene	J gene	CDR3 protein
TRBV7-6	TRBJ2-7	ASSLVGLNSYEQY
TRBV5-1	TRBJ2-3	ASSRTFTDTQY
TRBV27	TRBJ1-2	ASSGQPFIRGYT
TRBV6-5	TRBJ1-2	ASTKALGIYGYT
TRBV7-6	TRBJ1-1	ASSYRGNTEAF
TRBV9	TRBJ1-2	ASSVVPDRGYGYT
TRBV4-1	TRBJ2-7	ASSQEERGVLN
TRBV28	TRBJ2-7	ASSQTTGASYEQY
TRBV7-6	TRBJ2-6	ASSTSLGTSGASGANVLT
TRBV7-9	TRBJ1-6	ASSLAPAGGYNSPLH
TRBV6-1	TRBJ1-1	ASLLYTEAF
TRBV14	TRBJ2-2	ASSQRQGITGELF
TRBV29-1	TRBJ2-2	SARTGSTTGELF
TRBV29-1	TRBJ2-5	SVRRLEETQY
TRBV7-3	TRBJ1-4	ASSLTLGEKLF
TRBV28	TRBJ2-3	ASRKRWTGGRRTDTQY
TRBV7-9	TRBJ1-2	ASSQGNYGYT
TRBV20-1	TRBJ2-3	SATTGALSTDTQY
TRBV5-1	TRBJ1-6	ASSSTVSAGHGSPLH
TRBV18	TRBJ1-1	ASSPSFGGMNTEAF
TRBV5-1	TRBJ2-1	ASSLALFNEQF
TRBV29-1	TRBJ2-5	SVGQGRGETQY
TRBV6-5	TRBJ1-4	ASSPMAQQGEKLF
TRBV20-1	TRBJ2-6	SARGGISGANVLT
TRBV20-1	TRBJ2-4	SARDPRTSAKNIQY
TRBV2	TRBJ1-2	ASSVGLGGGYT
TRBV27	TRBJ2-1	ASQMYNEQF
TRBV10-3	TRBJ2-2	AISAGPNTGELF